Sequencing of this TCR beta chain was carried out in a study of Siglec-9 on CD8 T cells in melanoma. Regarding the study as a whole: In melanoma tumors, a Siglec-9-marked effector memory CD8+ subset reportedly appeared to accumulate.

About this clone: Its target is unknown.

Profiling relied on immunoSEQ multiplex PCR, and the TCRdb table lists in-frame clones only, not all of them. The sample has approximately 35,000 clones, about 86% seen once. Germline lookup yields CDR1 MDHEN and CDR2 SYDVKM. J gave up 11 bases and V 5 bases, and 2 bases lay outside the gene matches. The CDR3 contains 11 residues. The J gene is TRBJ1-4, the V gene TRBV28; 7 bases are a match to TRBD1. Sequencing was carried out using Siglec-9- CD8+ T cells sorted from blood. This sequence originates from a human donor in good health. The DNA of the CDR3 is TGTGCCAGCAGTGCAGGGGGGAAACTGTTTTTT. Translation: CASSAGGKLFF.